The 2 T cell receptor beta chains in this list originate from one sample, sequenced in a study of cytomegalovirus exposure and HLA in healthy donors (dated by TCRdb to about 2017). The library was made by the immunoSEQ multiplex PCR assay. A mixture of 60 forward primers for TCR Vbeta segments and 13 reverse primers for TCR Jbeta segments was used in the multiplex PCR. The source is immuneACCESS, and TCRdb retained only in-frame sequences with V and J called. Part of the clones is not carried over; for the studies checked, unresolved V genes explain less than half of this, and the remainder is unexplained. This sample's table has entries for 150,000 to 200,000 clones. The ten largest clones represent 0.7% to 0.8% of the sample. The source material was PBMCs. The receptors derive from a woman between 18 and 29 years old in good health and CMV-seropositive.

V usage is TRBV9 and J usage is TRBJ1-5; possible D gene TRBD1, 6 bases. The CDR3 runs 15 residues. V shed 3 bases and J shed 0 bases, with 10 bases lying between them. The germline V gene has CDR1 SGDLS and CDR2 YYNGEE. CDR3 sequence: CASSADSYSNQPQHF. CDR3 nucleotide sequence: TGTGCCAGCAGCGCGGACAGTTATAGCAATCAGCCCCAGCATTTT.

This CDR3 is CATSRAGQGYTEAFF. The DNA for the CDR3 is TGTGCCACCAGCAGGGCGGGACAGGGATACACTGAAGCTTTCTTT. The J gene is TRBJ1-1, the V gene TRBV15, with TRBD1 matching over 9 bases. The germline gives CDR1 LNHNV, CDR2 YYDKDF (reference sequence). J was trimmed by 3 bases and V by 3 bases; bases with no gene match: 5. This CDR3 is built from 15 residues. The complete variable domain, with remaining parts taken from reference TRBV15 and TRBJ1-1, reads DAMVIQNPRYQVTQFGKPVTLSCSQTLNHNVMYWYQQKSSQAPKLLFHYYDKDFNNEADTPDNFQSRRPNTSFCFLDIRSPGLGDTAMYLCATSRAGQGYTEAFFGQGTRLTVV.